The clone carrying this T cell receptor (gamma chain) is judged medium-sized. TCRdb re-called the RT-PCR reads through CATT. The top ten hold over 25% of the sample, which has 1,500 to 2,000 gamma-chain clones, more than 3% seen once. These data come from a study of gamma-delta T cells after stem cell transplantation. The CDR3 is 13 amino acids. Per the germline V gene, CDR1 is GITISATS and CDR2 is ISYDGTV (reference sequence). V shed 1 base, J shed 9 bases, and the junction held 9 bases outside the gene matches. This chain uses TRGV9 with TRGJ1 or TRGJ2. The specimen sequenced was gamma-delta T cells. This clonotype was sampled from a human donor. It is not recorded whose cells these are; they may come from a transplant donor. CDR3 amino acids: CALWEVSLIKKLF. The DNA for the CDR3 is TGTGCCTTGTGGGAGGTCTCTCTTATTAAGAAACTCTTT.